These T cell receptor beta chains were read from a single sample in a study of cytomegalovirus exposure and HLA in healthy donors. Sequencing was performed with immunoSEQ multiplex PCR; in TCRdb, only in-frame clones are kept and a portion is missing. The sample spans 120,000 to 150,000 clones; the ten largest clones claim around 2.4%. The sample was PBMCs. These receptors all stem from a woman younger than 35 in good health and CMV-seronegative. Each CDR3 is given with its conserved first and last residue. A D gene is named only where the DNA matches it firmly.

j_gene,d_gene,v_gene,CDR3nt,CDR3aa
TRBJ2-2,-,TRBV7-3,TGTGCCAGCAGCTTGCGTGCGGGGCTCAACACCGGGGAGCTGTTTTTT,CASSLRAGLNTGELFF
TRBJ1-5,-,TRBV19,TGTGCCAGCCAACAGTATAATAGCAATCAGCCCCAGCATTTT,CASQQYNSNQPQHF
TRBJ2-7,-,TRBV27,TGTGCCAGCAGTATAAACCCTCGGGGAGGCTACGAGCAGTACTTC,CASSINPRGGYEQYF
TRBJ2-7,-,TRBV9,TGTGCCAGCAGCGTAAGTGGGAGTCGTCTCGAGCAGTACTTC,CASSVSGSRLEQYF
TRBJ1-2,-,TRBV7-9,TGTGCCAGCAGCGCTACTGGGGGGATCCCAGGGAGTAATAACTATGGCTACACCTTC,CASSATGGIPGSNNYGYTF
TRBJ1-5,-,TRBV19,TGTGCCAGTAGTATAGGAATAGAAGGGGCGCAGCCCCAGCATTTT,CASSIGIEGAQPQHF
TRBJ1-1,-,TRBV29-1,TGCAGCAATTCACAGCTTAACATGAACACTGAAGCTTTCTTT,CSNSQLNMNTEAFF
TRBJ1-2,-,TRBV2,TGTGCCAGCAGTGAAGGGGGTGGGGCAGGCATCTATGGCTACACCTTC,CASSEGGGAGIYGYTF
TRBJ1-5,-,TRBV6-1,TGTGCCAGTATAGACGACTACAATCAGCCCCAGCATTTT,CASIDDYNQPQHF
TRBJ2-3,TRBD2,TRBV19,TGTGCCAGTAGGACTAGCGGCACAGATACGCAGTATTTT,CASRTSGTDTQYF
TRBJ1-2,-,TRBV4-1,TGCGCCAGCAGCCCGACAGAACCATCTAACTATGGCTACACCTTC,CASSPTEPSNYGYTF
TRBJ2-3,-,TRBV6-8,TGTGCCAGCAGTTACGGCGGCAGGGGAGATACGCAGTATTTT,CASSYGGRGDTQYF
TRBJ1-1,-,TRBV2,TGTGCCAGCAGGGGTACTGGGGGCTCGACTGAAGCTTTCTTT,CASRGTGGSTEAFF
TRBJ1-3,-,TRBV21-1,TGTGCCAGCAGCAAGAAGGACAGCGGAAACACCATATATTTT,CASSKKDSGNTIYF